These 3 T cell receptor beta chains were sequenced from one sample in a study of blood T cell repertoires in COVID-19. The data were produced by immunoSEQ multiplex PCR, yet TCRdb's version contains in-frame clones alone and is incomplete. The sample consists of under 200,000 clones, about 88% of them appearing once. Sequenced: PBMCs or T cells enriched from blood (not recorded which). The receptor source for this set is a woman under 30 who had recovered from COVID-19.

The rearrangement links TRBV7-2 to TRBJ2-1; 7 bases are a match to TRBD1. With 5 bases clipped from V and 8 bases from J, the junction kept 15 bases outside the gene matches. The germline CDR1 and CDR2 sequences are SGHTA and FQGNSA. The CDR3 loop spans 16 amino acids. The CDR3 coding sequence is TGTGCCAGCAGCCCCCCCAGGGGGAGAACCCTGGATGAGCAGTTCTTC. Its protein is CASSPPRGRTLDEQFF.

The gene calls are TRBV7-6 and TRBJ1-1, with D possibly being TRBD1 (6 bases). The CDR3 loop spans 15 amino acids. Trimming took 1 base from V and 2 from J, leaving 11 bases between them. Germline V gives CDR1 SGHVS, CDR2 FNYEAQ. CDR3 nucleotides: TGTGCCAGCAGCTTAGATGCAGGGGCAAACACTGAAGCTTTCTTT. Amino acid sequence: CASSLDAGANTEAFF.

The sample holds a few counts of this clone. The gene calls are TRBV6-1 and TRBJ1-5; D gene ambiguous. Trimming removed 3 bases from V and 5 bases from J, with 8 bases in between. The CDR3 runs 13 residues. In germline, CDR1 is MNHNS, CDR2 SASEGT. The CDR3 coding sequence is TGTGCCAGCAGTGATACGGTCCATCAGCCCCAGCATTTT. Residues: CASSDTVHQPQHF.